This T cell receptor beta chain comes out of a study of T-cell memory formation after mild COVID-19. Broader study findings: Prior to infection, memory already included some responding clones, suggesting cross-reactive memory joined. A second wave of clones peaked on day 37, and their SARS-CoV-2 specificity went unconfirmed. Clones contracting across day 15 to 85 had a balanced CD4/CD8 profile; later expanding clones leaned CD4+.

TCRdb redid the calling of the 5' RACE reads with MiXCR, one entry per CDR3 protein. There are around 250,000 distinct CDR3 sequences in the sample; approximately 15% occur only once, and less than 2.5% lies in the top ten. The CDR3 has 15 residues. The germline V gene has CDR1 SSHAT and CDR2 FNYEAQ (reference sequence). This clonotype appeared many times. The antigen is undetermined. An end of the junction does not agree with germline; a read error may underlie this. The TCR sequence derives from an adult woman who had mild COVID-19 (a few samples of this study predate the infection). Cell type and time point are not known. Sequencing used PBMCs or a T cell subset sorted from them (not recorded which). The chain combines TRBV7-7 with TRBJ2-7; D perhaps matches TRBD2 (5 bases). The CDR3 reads CASSLAPDPAYEQYF. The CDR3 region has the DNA TGTGCTAGCAGCTTAGCGCCGGACCCGGCCTACGAGCAGTACTTC.